Presented here are 30 T cell receptor beta chains from one specimen sequenced in a study of Tregs in tolerant kidney transplant recipients. The assay was immunoSEQ multiplex PCR, and TCRdb's table has in-frame clones only and misses some. This table holds around 52,000 clones, about 83% found once. Sequencing was done on a sample of CD4+ T cells from blood. Receptors were obtained from a human donor in good health.

The CDR3 nucleotides read TGCAGCGTTTGTAGCGGGGGGAACACAGATACGCAGTATTTT. This encodes CSVCSGGNTDTQYF. The chain carries TRBV29-1 and TRBJ2-3; 10 bases align to TRBD2. The V segment lost 5 bases and the J segment 2 bases; nucleotides outside the gene matches: 4. The CDR3 sequence is 14 residues long. Germline assignment: CDR1 SQVTM and CDR2 ANQGSEA.

This sequence joins TRBV29-1 and TRBJ2-5; 9 bases map to TRBD1. From germline, CDR1 is SQVTM and CDR2 ANQGSEA. Trimming took 7 bases from V and 7 from J; bases not matched to a gene: 13. CDR3 length equals 14 residues. The CDR3 DNA follows: TGCAGCGCCGCCAACTGGACAGGGGTGGTGACCCAGTACTTC. Protein sequence: CSAANWTGVVTQYF.

The V and J genes are TRBV18 and TRBJ1-2; tentative D call: TRBD1 (6 bases). The CDR3 is 15 amino acids. V lost 3 bases, J lost 8 bases, and 19 bases lay in between. The germline CDR1 and CDR2 sequences are KGHSH and LQKENI. The CDR3: CASSPRTDEWWGYTF. The CDR3 nucleotides read TGTGCCAGCTCACCCCGGACAGACGAATGGTGGGGCTACACCTTC. Full variable domain (rest looked up from reference TRBV18 and TRBJ1-2): NAGVMQNPRHLVRRRGQEARLRCSPMKGHSHVYWYRQLPEEGLKFMVYLQKENIIDESGMPKERFSAEFPKEGPSILRIQQVVRGDSAAYFCASSPRTDEWWGYTFGSGTRLTVV.

This clone was observed a single time. V and J are TRBV20-1 and TRBJ2-3, with D unclear. The CDR3 has 11 residues. V lost 8 bases and J 6 bases, leaving 12 bases between the germline ends. Germline lookup yields CDR1 DFQATT and CDR2 SNEGSKA (reference sequence). This CDR3 is CSTYKSDTQYF. The CDR3 nucleotides read TGCAGTACTTACAAGTCGGATACGCAGTATTTT.

The CDR3, as DNA: TGTGCCAGCAGCAGCCTACAGGGGGGCGGCTACACCTTC. Translation: CASSSLQGGGYTF. This chain links TRBV7-2 with TRBJ1-2; TRBD1 matches 8 bases. Germline values: CDR1 SGHTA, CDR2 FQGNSA. The junction had 7 bases not matched to a gene; V was cut back by 5 bases and J by 8 bases. The length of the CDR3 is 13 residues. Full variable domain (remainder filled in from reference TRBV7-2 and TRBJ1-2): GAGVSQSPSNKVTEKGKDVELRCDPISGHTALYWYRQSLGQGLEFLIYFQGNSAPDKSGLPSDRFSAERTGGSVSTLTIQRTQQEDSAVYLCASSSLQGGGYTFGSGTRLTVV.

This chain links TRBV2 with TRBJ1-3, with TRBD1 as a possible D gene (6 bases). CDR1 SNHLY and CDR2 FYNNEI come from the germline V gene. The V gene lost 7 bases and the J gene lost 5 bases, with 15 bases spanning the gap. This CDR3 has 14 amino acids. The CDR3 sequence: CASNRGGGRNTIYF. CDR3 nucleotides: TGTGCCAGCAACCGGGGGGGCGGGAGAAACACCATATATTTT.

J is TRBJ2-4 and V is TRBV7-9, with D possibly TRBD2 on 5 matching bases. The germline gives CDR1 SEHNR, CDR2 FQNEAQ (reference sequence). V was shortened by 1 base and J by 1 base, with 14 bases between the two germline ends. The CDR3 contains 17 residues. CDR3 loop: CASSLDSGIGAKNIQYF. In DNA, the CDR3 is TGTGCCAGCAGCTTAGATTCGGGGATCGGGGCCAAAAACATTCAGTACTTC.

This clone has more than one count but fewer than ten. The V call is TRBV7-6, the J call TRBJ1-2; no clear D. V was pared by 7 bases and J by 7 bases, with 19 bases between. The CDR3 has 14 amino acids. The V gene's germline CDR1 is SGHVS and CDR2 FNYEAQ. This chain's CDR3 is CASTHPDRPFGYTF. The DNA for the CDR3 is TGTGCCAGCACCCACCCGGACCGTCCGTTTGGCTACACCTTC.

This chain joins TRBV9 and TRBJ2-3, with 7 positions matching TRBD2. This CDR3 has 15 residues. V was clipped by 0 bases and J by 2 bases; unmatched bases: 3. CDR1 and CDR2 from the germline V gene are SGDLS and YYNGEE. In DNA, the CDR3 is TGTGCCAGCAGCGTAGCAGCGGGGATCACAGATACGCAGTATTTT. This encodes CASSVAAGITDTQYF.

This clone has just one count. CDR3: CASRPGPNYGYTF. CDR3 DNA sequence: TGTGCCAGTAGACCTGGCCCCAACTATGGCTACACCTTC. The chain recombines TRBV19 with TRBJ1-2; no definite D call. Germline V gene lookup returns CDR1 LNHDA and CDR2 SQIVND (reference sequence). The CDR3 runs 13 residues. The V end lost 6 bases, the J end lost 2 bases, and 10 bases lay between the germline ends.

V usage is TRBV19 and J usage is TRBJ2-7, with 7 bases fitting TRBD2. J gave up 7 bases and V 5 bases, and 11 bases lay outside the gene matches. The CDR3 length is 14 residues. Per germline, CDR1 LNHDA and CDR2 SQIVND (reference sequence). DNA of the CDR3: TGTGCCAGTAGTCTCGGGGGGATACTTAAAGAGCAGTACTTC. Translated: CASSLGGILKEQYF.

The chain joins TRBV5-1 to TRBJ1-2; D perhaps matches TRBD1 (6 bases). CDR1 is SGHRS, CDR2 YFSETQ, per germline. The CDR3 sequence is 14 residues long. Trimming removed 4 bases from V and 8 bases from J, with 18 bases in between. The CDR3 nucleotides read TGCGCCAGCAGCCCAGGGGACGAGAGAGGAGGCTACACCTTC. Translating gives CASSPGDERGGYTF. Together with reference TRBV5-1 and TRBJ1-2, the CDR3 gives the full variable domain: KAGVTQTPRYLIKTRGQQVTLSCSPISGHRSVSWYQQTPGQGLQFLFEYFSETQRNKGNFPGRFSGRQFSNSRSEMNVSTLELGDSALYLCASSPGDERGGYTFGSGTRLTVV.

The rearrangement joins TRBV5-1 to TRBJ1-4, with a possible D match to TRBD1 (5 bases). The V and J ends lost 0 bases and 8 bases respectively, with 11 bases between them. The CDR3 has 14 residues. Germline lookup yields CDR1 SGHRS and CDR2 YFSETQ. CDR3 nucleotides: TGCGCCAGCAGCTTGGAGAGGGGTAGCGAAAAACTGTTTTTT. Its translation: CASSLERGSEKLFF.

The CDR3 DNA reads TGTGCCAGTAGAGAGACAGGGGGCCTGGAGACCCAGTACTTC. Its protein is CASRETGGLETQYF. The rearrangement joins TRBV19 to TRBJ2-5; 10 bases are a match to TRBD1. J was trimmed by 5 bases and V by 6 bases; bases with no gene match: 6. Looked up from germline, CDR1 is LNHDA and CDR2 is SQIVND (reference sequence). This CDR3 comprises 14 residues.

The chain uses TRBV28 and TRBJ2-7; D possibly corresponds to TRBD1 (5 bases). The CDR3 totals 11 residues. V was trimmed by 8 bases and J by 1 base, leaving 6 bases between them. Looked up from germline, CDR1 is MDHEN and CDR2 is SYDVKM. As DNA, the CDR3 is TGTGCCAGCCAGGGATCCTACGAGCAGTACTTC. It encodes CASQGSYEQYF.

This clone was seen a single time. This rearrangement joins TRBV5-4 to TRBJ2-1, with D tentatively TRBD2 (5 bases). The V end lost 4 bases, the J end lost 10 bases, and 18 bases lay between the germline ends. The CDR3 is 14 amino acids. Germline assignment: CDR1 SGHNT and CDR2 YYREEE (reference sequence). The CDR3 loop is CASSLRTSLNEQFF. In nucleotides, the CDR3 is TGTGCCAGCAGCCTCCGGACTTCTCTCAACGAGCAGTTCTTC.

The chain couples TRBV18 to TRBJ2-1, with 7 bases fitting TRBD2. CDR3 size: 18 residues. Germline assignment: CDR1 KGHSH and CDR2 LQKENI. J lost 1 base, V lost 0 bases, and 9 bases had no gene match. The CDR3 protein is CASSPPLGTKSSYNEQFF. The CDR3, as DNA: TGTGCCAGCTCACCACCGCTCGGGACTAAGAGTTCCTACAATGAGCAGTTCTTC. Combining the CDR3 with reference TRBV18 and TRBJ2-1 gives the whole variable domain NAGVMQNPRHLVRRRGQEARLRCSPMKGHSHVYWYRQLPEEGLKFMVYLQKENIIDESGMPKERFSAEFPKEGPSILRIQQVVRGDSAAYFCASSPPLGTKSSYNEQFFGPGTRLTVL.

The chain is built from TRBV9 and TRBJ1-1; D gene uncertain. This CDR3 is 13 amino acids long. CDR1 and CDR2 from the germline V gene are SGDLS and YYNGEE. V lost 0 bases and J lost 3, with 6 bases in between. The chain's CDR3 is CASSVVGDTEAFF. DNA for the CDR3: TGTGCCAGCAGCGTAGTTGGGGACACTGAAGCTTTCTTT.

This chain uses TRBV11-1 with TRBJ1-6; no clear D gene. Trimming took off 11 bases at V and 7 bases at J, with 12 bases between the two ends. The CDR3 has 12 amino acids. Germline CDR1 and CDR2: SGHAT and FQDESV (reference sequence). CDR3 protein: CASPPLNSPLHF. CDR3 coding DNA: TGTGCCTCCCCCCCACTAAATTCACCCCTCCACTTT.

V and J are TRBV7-6 and TRBJ2-7; no firm D call. The V end lost 4 bases, the J end lost 1 base, and 11 bases lay between the germline ends. The CDR3 has 14 residues. CDR1 and CDR2 (germline): SGHVS, FNYEAQ. Here the CDR3 reads CASSSHYRSYEQYF. CDR3 in DNA: TGTGCCAGCAGCTCCCATTATCGATCCTACGAGCAGTACTTC.

In DNA form, the CDR3 reads TGTGCCAGCAGCCCGACAGTGAACACTGAAGCTTTCTTT. The encoded protein is CASSPTVNTEAFF. This chain uses TRBV11-2 with TRBJ1-1; the D gene is possibly TRBD1 (5 bases). The V gene lost 5 bases and the J gene lost 0 bases, with 7 bases spanning the gap. The germline V gene has CDR1 SGHAT and CDR2 FQNNGV. The length of the CDR3 is 13 residues.

The gene calls are TRBV4-1 and TRBJ2-5; unclear D gene. The CDR3 sequence is 12 residues long. The germline V gene encodes CDR1 MGHRA and CDR2 YSYEKL. V was cut by 6 bases and J by 5 bases, with 10 bases left in between. The CDR3 is CASSAKGETQYF. The CDR3 nucleotides read TGCGCCAGCAGTGCGAAGGGCGAGACCCAGTACTTC.

V usage is TRBV2 and J usage is TRBJ2-7, with D hard to call. The CDR3 covers 14 residues. Germline V gene data show CDR1 as SNHLY and CDR2 as FYNNEI. The ends were cut back, 4 bases at V and 0 bases at J, with 10 bases in the middle. CDR3 in DNA: TGTGCCAGCAGTGTGGCAGTGAGCTCCTACGAGCAGTACTTC. It is translated as CASSVAVSSYEQYF.

This rearrangement joins TRBV18 to TRBJ1-2; D remains unclear. The CDR3 loop spans 13 amino acids. Trimming shortened V by 3 bases and J by 8 bases, and 13 bases separated the two germline ends. The V gene's germline CDR1 is KGHSH and CDR2 LQKENI. The CDR3 region is CASSPLDGFGYTF. DNA of the CDR3: TGTGCCAGCTCACCCCTTGATGGTTTCGGCTACACCTTC.

This sequence joins TRBV29-1 and TRBJ2-5; D might be TRBD1 or TRBD2, each matching 5 bases. V was trimmed by 7 bases and J by 5 bases, leaving 14 bases between them. CDR3 size: 12 residues. The germline CDR1 and CDR2 sequences are SQVTM and ANQGSEA. CDR3 DNA: TGCAGCGCTCAAGGGGACGGGGAGACCCAGTACTTC. As protein: CSAQGDGETQYF.

The rearrangement uses TRBV6-1 and TRBJ2-3; D is perhaps TRBD2 (6 bases). CDR3 length: 16 amino acids. Per the germline V gene, CDR1 is MNHNS and CDR2 is SASEGT. The V gene lost 4 bases and the J gene lost 0 bases, with 14 bases spanning the gap. The CDR3: CASSGGAGTSTDTQYF. CDR3 nucleotide sequence: TGTGCCAGCAGTGGAGGGGCGGGGACTAGCACAGATACGCAGTATTTT.

In its sample, this clone is large. Distinct nucleotide sequences in the sample also encode this CDR3. The J gene is TRBJ2-2, the V gene TRBV6-6; D is unresolved. Germline CDR1 MNHNY, CDR2 SVGAGI (reference sequence). V was trimmed by 6 bases and J by 5 bases, leaving 4 bases between them. This CDR3 is built from 11 residues. CDR3 nucleotides: TGTGCCAGCAGGGAGACCGGGGAGCTGTTTTTT. Residues: CASRETGELFF.

Written as DNA, the CDR3 is TGCAGCCAGGGACTCACCCAGGGTGAGCAGTTCTTC. Its protein product is CSQGLTQGEQFF. The chain is built from TRBV29-1 and TRBJ2-1; tentatively, D is TRBD2 (6 bases). The V gene's germline CDR1 is SQVTM and CDR2 ANQGSEA. This CDR3 is 12 amino acids long. The V end was cut by 8 bases, the J end by 9 bases, with 17 bases between.

This chain connects TRBV5-5 to TRBJ2-3, with 7 bases identical to TRBD2. CDR3 length: 14 residues. Per germline, CDR1 SGHKS and CDR2 YYEKEE (reference sequence). The V segment lost 9 bases and the J segment 3 bases; nucleotides outside the gene matches: 10. The CDR3, as DNA: TGTGCCAACAACCCTAGCGGATATACAGATACGCAGTATTTT. Translated, it gives CANNPSGYTDTQYF.

The chain combines TRBV11-2 with TRBJ2-1, with D uncertain. The CDR3 is 15 residues long. Trimming cost V 5 bases and J 6 bases, with 17 bases left between them. Germline V gives CDR1 SGHAT, CDR2 FQNNGV. DNA for the CDR3: TGTGCCAGCAGCACACCACAAGGCCTAACCAATGAGCAGTTCTTC. As protein: CASSTPQGLTNEQFF.